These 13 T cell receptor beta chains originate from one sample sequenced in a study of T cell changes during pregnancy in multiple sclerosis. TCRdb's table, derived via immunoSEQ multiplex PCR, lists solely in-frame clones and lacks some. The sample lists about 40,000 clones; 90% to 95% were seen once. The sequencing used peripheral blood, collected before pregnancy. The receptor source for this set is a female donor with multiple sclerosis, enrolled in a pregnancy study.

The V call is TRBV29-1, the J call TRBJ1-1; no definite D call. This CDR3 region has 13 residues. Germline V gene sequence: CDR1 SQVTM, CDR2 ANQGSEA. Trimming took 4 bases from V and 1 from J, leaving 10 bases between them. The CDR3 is CSVVWQANTEAFF. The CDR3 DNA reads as TGCAGCGTTGTGTGGCAGGCGAACACTGAAGCTTTCTTT.

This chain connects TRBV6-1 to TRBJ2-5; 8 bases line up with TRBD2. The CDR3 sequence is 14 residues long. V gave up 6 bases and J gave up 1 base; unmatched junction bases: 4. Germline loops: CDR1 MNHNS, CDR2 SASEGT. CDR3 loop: CASRSGGIQETQYF. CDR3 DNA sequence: TGTGCCAGCAGGAGCGGGGGAATCCAAGAGACCCAGTACTTC.

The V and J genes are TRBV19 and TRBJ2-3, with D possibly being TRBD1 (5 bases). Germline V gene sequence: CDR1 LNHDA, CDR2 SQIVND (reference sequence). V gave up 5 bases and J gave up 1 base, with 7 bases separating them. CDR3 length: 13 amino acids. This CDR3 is CASSPTGTDTQYF. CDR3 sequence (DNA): TGTGCCAGTAGTCCGACAGGCACAGATACGCAGTATTTT.

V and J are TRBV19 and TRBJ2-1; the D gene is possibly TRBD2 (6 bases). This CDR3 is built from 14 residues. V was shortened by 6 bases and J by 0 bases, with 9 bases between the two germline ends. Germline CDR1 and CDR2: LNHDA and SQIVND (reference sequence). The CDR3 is CASRGGFSYNEQFF. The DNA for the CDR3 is TGTGCCAGTAGAGGAGGGTTCTCCTACAATGAGCAGTTCTTC.

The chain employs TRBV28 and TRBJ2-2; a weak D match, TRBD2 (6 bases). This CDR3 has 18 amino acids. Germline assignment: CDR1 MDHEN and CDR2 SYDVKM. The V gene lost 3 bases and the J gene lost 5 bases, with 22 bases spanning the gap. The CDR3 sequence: CASSLGRTAGVWTGELFF. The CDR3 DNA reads TGTGCCAGCAGTTTGGGGAGGACGGCCGGAGTGTGGACCGGGGAGCTGTTTTTT.

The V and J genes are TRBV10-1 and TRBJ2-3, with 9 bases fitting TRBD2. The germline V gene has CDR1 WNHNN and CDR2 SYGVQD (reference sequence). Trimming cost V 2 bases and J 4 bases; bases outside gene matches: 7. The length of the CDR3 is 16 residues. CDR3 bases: TGCGCCAGCAGTGAGGGTCCCAGACTAGCGGCAGATACGCAGTATTTT. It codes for CASSEGPRLAADTQYF.

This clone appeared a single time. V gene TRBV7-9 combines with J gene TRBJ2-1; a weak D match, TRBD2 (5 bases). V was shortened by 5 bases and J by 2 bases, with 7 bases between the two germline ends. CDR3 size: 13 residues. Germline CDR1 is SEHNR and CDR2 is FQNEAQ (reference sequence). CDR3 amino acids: CASSPTTYNEQFF. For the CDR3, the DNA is TGTGCCAGCAGCCCGACTACCTACAATGAGCAGTTCTTC. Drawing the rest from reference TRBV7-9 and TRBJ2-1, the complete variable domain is DTGVSQNPRHKITKRGQNVTFRCDPISEHNRLYWYRQTLGQGPEFLTYFQNEAQLEKSRLLSDRFSAERPKGSFSTLEIQRTEQGDSAMYLCASSPTTYNEQFFGPGTRLTVL.

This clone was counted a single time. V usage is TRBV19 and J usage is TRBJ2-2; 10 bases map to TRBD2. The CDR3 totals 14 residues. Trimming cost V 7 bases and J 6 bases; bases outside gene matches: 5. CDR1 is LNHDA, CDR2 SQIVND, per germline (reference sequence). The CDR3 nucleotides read TGTGCCAGTAAACTAGCGGGACATTCCGGGGAGCTGTTTTTT. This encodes CASKLAGHSGELFF. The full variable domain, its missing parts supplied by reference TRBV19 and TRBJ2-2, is DGGITQSPKYLFRKEGQNVTLSCEQNLNHDAMYWYRQDPGQGLRLIYYSQIVNDFQKGDIAEGYSVSREKKESFPLTVTSAQKNPTAFYLCASKLAGHSGELFFGEGSRLTVL.

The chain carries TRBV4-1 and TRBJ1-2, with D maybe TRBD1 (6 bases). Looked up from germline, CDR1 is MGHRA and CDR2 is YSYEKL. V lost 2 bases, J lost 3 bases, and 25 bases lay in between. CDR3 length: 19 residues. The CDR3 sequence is CASSQSRILVRGGDYGYTF. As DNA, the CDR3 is TGCGCCAGCAGCCAATCCCGGATCTTAGTGAGGGGGGGGGACTATGGCTACACCTTC.

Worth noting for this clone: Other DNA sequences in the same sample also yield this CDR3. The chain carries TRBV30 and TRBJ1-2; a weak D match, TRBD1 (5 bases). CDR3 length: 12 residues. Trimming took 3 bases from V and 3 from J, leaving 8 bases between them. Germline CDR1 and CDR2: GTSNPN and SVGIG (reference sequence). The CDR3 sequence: CAWSLGDYGYTF. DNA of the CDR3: TGTGCCTGGAGCCTAGGGGACTATGGCTACACCTTC.

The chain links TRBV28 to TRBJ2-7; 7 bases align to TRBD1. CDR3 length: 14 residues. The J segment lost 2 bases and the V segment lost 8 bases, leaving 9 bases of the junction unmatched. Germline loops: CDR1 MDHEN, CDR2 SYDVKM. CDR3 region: CASGFGDRAYEQYF. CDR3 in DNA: TGTGCCAGCGGGTTCGGGGACAGAGCCTACGAGCAGTACTTC.

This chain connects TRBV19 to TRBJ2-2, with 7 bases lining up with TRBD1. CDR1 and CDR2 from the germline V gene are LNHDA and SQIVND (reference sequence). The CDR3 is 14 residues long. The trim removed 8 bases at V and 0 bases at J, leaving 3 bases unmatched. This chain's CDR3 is CASHRGPNTGELFF. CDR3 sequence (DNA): TGTGCCAGTCACAGGGGCCCGAACACCGGGGAGCTGTTTTTT.

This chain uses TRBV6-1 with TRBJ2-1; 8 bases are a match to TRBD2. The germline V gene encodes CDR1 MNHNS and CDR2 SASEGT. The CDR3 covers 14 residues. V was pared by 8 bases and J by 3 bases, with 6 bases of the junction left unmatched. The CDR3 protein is CASRSGTSYNEQFF. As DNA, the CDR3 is TGTGCCAGCCGATCCGGGACTAGCTACAATGAGCAGTTCTTC.